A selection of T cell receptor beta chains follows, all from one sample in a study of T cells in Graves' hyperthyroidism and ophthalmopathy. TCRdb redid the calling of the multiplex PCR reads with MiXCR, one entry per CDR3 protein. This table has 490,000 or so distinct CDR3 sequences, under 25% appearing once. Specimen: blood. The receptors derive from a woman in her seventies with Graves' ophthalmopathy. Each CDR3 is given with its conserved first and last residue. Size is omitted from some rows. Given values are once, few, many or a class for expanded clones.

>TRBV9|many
CASSVVVGYEQYF
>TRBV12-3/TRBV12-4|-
CASSPGSGLAGYEQYF
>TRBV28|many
CASSPRTGVNTIYF
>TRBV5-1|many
CASSGSGTTYNEQFF
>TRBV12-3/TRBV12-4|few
CASTLDRGRTESPLHF
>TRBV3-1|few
CASSGSQGNEQFF
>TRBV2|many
CASSEARGTEAFF
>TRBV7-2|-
CASTSSAGGPRPGTNEQFF
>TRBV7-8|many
CASSPKSGTSGYLYEQYF
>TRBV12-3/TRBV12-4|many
CASSLGGITGELFF
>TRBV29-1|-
CSVFVSSYEQYF
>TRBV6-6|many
CASSYLPGTDINTEAFF
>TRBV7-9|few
CASRASNGQITEAFF
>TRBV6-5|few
CASSYTTVETQYF
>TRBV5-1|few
CASSVQGKDGYTF
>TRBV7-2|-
CASSLVTGDPYEQYF
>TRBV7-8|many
CASSLLDNSPLHF
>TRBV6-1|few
CASSETGTASYEQYF
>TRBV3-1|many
CASSQAAGNEQYF
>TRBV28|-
CASRNRGDYGYTF
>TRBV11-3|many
CASSLGTSGIYNEQFF
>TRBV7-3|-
CASSPSVGGETGELFF
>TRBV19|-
CASSIGTVTGELFF
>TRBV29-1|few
CSVADSLGGQPQHF
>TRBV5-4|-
CASSFGNGDIQYF
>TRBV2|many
CASSPGTGKDTQYF
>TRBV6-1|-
CASSPLVLGTGRGTQYF
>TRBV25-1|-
CASSDAGKASTRSYNEQFF
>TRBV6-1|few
CATRVFGNTIYF
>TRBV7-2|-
CASSFLPTGVHSPLHF
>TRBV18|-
CASSPPLGQTKQFF
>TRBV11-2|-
CASSIWGRAEAFF
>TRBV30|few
CAWSSEGGADQPQHF
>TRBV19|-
CASSKGVGFPSNQPQHF
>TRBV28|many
CASSPGSRSGGYTF
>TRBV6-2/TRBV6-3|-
CASTKPRGGGNQETQYF
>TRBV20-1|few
CSARDQTWGGEAFF
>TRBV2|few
CASSRAGREQYF
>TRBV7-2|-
CASSLSRASGNTIYF
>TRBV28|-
CASSLSGTPNTGELFF
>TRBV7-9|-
CASSLGSLRFSYNSPLHF
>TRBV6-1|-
CASSEVGGANTEAFF
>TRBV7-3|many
CASTVAGGGTGELFF
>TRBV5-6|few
CASSLGLAGDEYF
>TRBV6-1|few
CASKENPGRHMNTEAFF
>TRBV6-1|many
CASSSNPGILAKNIQYF
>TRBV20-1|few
CSARDSLRTDTQYF
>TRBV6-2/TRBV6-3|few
CASSLEERGHDRPGTEAFF
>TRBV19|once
CASSVLTSGVSDTQYF
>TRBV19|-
CASSMGQSAYEQYF